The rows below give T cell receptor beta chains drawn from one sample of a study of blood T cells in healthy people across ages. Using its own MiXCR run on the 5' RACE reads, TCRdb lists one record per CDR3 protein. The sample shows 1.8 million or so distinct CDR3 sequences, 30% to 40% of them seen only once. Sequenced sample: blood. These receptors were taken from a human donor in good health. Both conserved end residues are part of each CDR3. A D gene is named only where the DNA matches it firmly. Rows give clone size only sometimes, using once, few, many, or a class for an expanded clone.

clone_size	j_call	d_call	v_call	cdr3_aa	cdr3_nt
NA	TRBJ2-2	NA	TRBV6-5	CASSYSNWAGGELFF	TGTGCCAGCAGTTACTCTAACTGGGCGGGCGGGGAGCTGTTTTTT
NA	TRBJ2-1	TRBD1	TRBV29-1	CSVRTGFEQFF	TGCAGCGTTCGGACAGGTTTTGAGCAGTTCTTC
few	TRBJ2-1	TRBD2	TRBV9	CASSARGGYYNEQFF	TGTGCCAGCAGCGCCCGGGGGGGCTACTACAATGAGCAGTTCTTC
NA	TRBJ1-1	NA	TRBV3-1	CASSPSSFEAFF	TGTGCCAGCAGCCCCTCATCGTTTGAAGCTTTCTTT
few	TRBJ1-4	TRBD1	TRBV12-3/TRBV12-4	CASRWTGGEKLFF	TGTGCCAGCAGGTGGACAGGGGGTGAAAAACTGTTTTTT
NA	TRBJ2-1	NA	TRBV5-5	CASSSWGSEQFF	TGTGCCAGCAGCTCGTGGGGAAGTGAGCAGTTCTTC
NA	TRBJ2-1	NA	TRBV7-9	CASSLAQGFNNEQFF	TGTGCCAGCAGCTTAGCCCAGGGATTTAACAATGAGCAGTTCTTC
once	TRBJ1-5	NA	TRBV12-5	CASGLVAVQPQHF	TGTGCTAGTGGTTTGGTAGCGGTTCAGCCCCAGCATTTT
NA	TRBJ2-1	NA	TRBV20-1	CSAPRGAWGTYNEQFF	TGCAGTGCCCCCCGGGGTGCGTGGGGTACCTACAATGAGCAGTTCTTC
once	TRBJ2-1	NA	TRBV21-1	CASSYYSGEQFF	TGTGCCAGCAGCTATTATTCGGGGGAGCAGTTCTTC
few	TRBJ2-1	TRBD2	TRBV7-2	CASSRGGREETQFF	TGTGCCAGCAGCCGGGGGGGGCGGGAAGAGACCCAGTTCTTC
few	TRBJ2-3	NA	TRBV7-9	CASSRMLDTQYF	TGTGCCAGCAGCCGGATGTTGGATACGCAGTATTTT
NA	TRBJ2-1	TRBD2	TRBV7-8	CASTTGGAGQFF	TGTGCCAGCACCACCGGGGGGGCGGGGCAGTTCTTC
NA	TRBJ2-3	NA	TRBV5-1	CASRRLISTDTQYF	TGCGCCAGCAGAAGATTAATCAGCACAGATACGCAGTATTTT
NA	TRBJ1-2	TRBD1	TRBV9	CASSGETGPGYGYTF	TGTGCCAGCAGCGGGGAGACAGGGCCGGGGTATGGCTACACCTTC
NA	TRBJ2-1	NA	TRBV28	CASSFLSLGDHEQFF	TGTGCCAGCAGTTTCCTTAGCCTAGGGGATCATGAGCAGTTCTTC
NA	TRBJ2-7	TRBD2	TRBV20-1	CSAQTLAGGTYEQYF	TGCAGTGCCCAAACGCTAGCGGGGGGGACCTACGAGCAGTACTTC
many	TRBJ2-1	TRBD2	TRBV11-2	CASSFTSGGDNEQFF	TGTGCCAGCAGCTTCACTAGCGGGGGGGACAATGAGCAGTTCTTC
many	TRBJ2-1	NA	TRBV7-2	CASSLAVGDEQFF	TGTGCCAGCAGCTTAGCGGTAGGTGATGAGCAGTTCTTC
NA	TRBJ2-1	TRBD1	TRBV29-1	CSVDRGWDEQFF	TGCAGCGTCGACAGGGGTTGGGATGAGCAGTTCTTC
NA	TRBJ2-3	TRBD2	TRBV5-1	CASSLAGGTSTDTQYF	TGTGCCAGCAGTTTAGCGGGGGGTACTAGCACAGATACGCAGTATTTT
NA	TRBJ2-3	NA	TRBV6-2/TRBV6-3	CASIGSGTSTDTQYF	TGTGCCAGCATCGGTAGCGGCACGAGCACAGATACGCAGTATTTT
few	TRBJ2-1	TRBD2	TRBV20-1	CSAGPRGGGMIDEQFF	TGCAGTGCTGGCCCGCGTGGGGGGGGGATGATTGATGAGCAGTTCTTC
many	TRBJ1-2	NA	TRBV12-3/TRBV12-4	CASSLGGVYGYTF	TGTGCCAGCAGTTTGGGGGGAGTCTATGGCTACACCTTC
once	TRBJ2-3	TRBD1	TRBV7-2	CASSMRQGRTDTQYF	TGTGCCAGCAGCATGAGACAGGGTCGCACAGATACGCAGTATTTT
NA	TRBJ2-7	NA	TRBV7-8	CASSVGGQIVYEQYF	TGTGCCAGCAGCGTGGGCGGGCAGATTGTCTACGAGCAGTACTTC
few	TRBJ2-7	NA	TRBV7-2	CASSPYESYEQYF	TGTGCCAGCAGCCCCTATGAGTCCTACGAGCAGTACTTC
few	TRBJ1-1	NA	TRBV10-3	CAIQGQDTEAFF	TGTGCCATCCAGGGGCAGGACACTGAAGCTTTCTTT
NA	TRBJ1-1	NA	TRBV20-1	CSAPRVGMNTEAFF	TGCAGTGCCCCAAGGGTTGGAATGAACACTGAAGCTTTCTTT
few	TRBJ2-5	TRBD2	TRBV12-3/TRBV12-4	CASSYGLAGGGETQYF	TGTGCCAGCAGCTACGGACTAGCGGGGGGCGGAGAGACCCAGTACTTC
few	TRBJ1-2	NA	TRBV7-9	CASALAPGGYTF	TGTGCCAGTGCACTGGCGCCCGGCGGCTACACCTTC
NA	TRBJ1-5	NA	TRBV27	CASSPGGTEGNQPQHF	TGTGCCAGCAGCCCGGGCGGGACGGAGGGCAATCAGCCCCAGCATTTT
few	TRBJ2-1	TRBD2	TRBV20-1	CSARDRIISWGGRYEQFF	TGCAGTGCTAGAGATAGAATCATTAGCTGGGGGGGTAGGTATGAGCAGTTCTTC
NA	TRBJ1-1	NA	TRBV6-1	CASSETGTADTEAFF	TGTGCCAGCAGTGAAACCGGGACGGCGGACACTGAAGCTTTCTTT
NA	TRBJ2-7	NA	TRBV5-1	CASSGELEASTEQYF	TGCGCCAGCAGCGGGGAGCTTGAGGCATCGACGGAGCAGTACTTC
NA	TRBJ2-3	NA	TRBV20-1	CSARDRTTATDTQYF	TGCAGTGCTAGAGATCGGACGACAGCAACAGATACGCAGTATTTT
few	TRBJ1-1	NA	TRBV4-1	CASSLGWGSDTEAFF	TGCGCCAGCAGTCTGGGGTGGGGTTCCGACACTGAAGCTTTCTTT
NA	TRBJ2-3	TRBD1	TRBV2	CASSARQGGADTQYF	TGTGCCAGCAGTGCGAGACAGGGTGGGGCAGATACGCAGTATTTT
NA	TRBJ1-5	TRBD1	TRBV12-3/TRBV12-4	CASRPTGGHQPQHF	TGTGCCAGCAGGCCGACAGGGGGGCATCAGCCCCAGCATTTT
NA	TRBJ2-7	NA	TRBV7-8	CASVAPTNASRTDDSYEQYF	TGTGCCAGCGTGGCCCCTACTAACGCCTCGCGGACAGACGATTCCTACGAGCAGTACTTC
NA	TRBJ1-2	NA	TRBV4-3	CASSQESGSNYGYTF	TGCGCCAGCAGCCAAGAATCCGGATCTAACTATGGCTACACCTTC
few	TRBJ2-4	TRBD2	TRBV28	CASSPAGGNLQYF	TGTGCCAGCAGCCCAGCGGGGGGTAATCTTCAGTACTTC
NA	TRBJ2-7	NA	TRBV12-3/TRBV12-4	CASSHGEAAYEQYF	TGTGCCAGCAGTCATGGGGAGGCCGCCTACGAGCAGTACTTC
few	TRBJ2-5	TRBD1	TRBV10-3	CAISGGQGEETQYF	TGTGCCATCAGTGGGGGACAGGGAGAAGAGACCCAGTACTTC
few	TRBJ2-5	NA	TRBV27	CASSRSPRRIEETQYF	TGTGCCAGCAGTCGTTCGCCTCGACGTATTGAGGAGACCCAGTACTTC
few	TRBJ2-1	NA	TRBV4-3	CASSQDQRGMYSNEQFF	TGCGCCAGCAGCCAAGATCAGCGCGGGATGTACTCGAATGAGCAGTTCTTC
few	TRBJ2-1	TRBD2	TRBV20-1	CSANGGGADEQFF	TGCAGTGCTAATGGCGGGGGGGCCGATGAGCAGTTCTTC
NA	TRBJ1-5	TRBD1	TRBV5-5	CASSLEQGYQPQHF	TGTGCCAGCAGCTTGGAACAGGGGTATCAGCCCCAGCATTTT
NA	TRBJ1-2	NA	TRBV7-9	CASSPAGPTGYTF	TGTGCCAGCAGCCCGGCGGGCCCAACGGGCTACACCTTC
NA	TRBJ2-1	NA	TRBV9	CASSVADGGTAPIDEQFF	TGTGCCAGCAGCGTAGCAGACGGCGGGACAGCCCCCATCGATGAGCAGTTCTTC
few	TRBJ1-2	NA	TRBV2	CASSEMAGQLYGYTF	TGTGCCAGCAGTGAAATGGCAGGACAGTTGTATGGCTACACCTTC
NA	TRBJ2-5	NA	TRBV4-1	CASSPAPGPLGTQYF	TGCGCCAGCAGCCCAGCACCGGGACCTCTGGGGACCCAGTACTTC
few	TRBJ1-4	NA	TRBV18	CASSRAEGRGKLFF	TGTGCCAGCTCACGGGCGGAGGGGAGAGGAAAACTGTTTTTT
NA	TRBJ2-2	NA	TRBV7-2	CASSLPGGGELFF	TGTGCCAGCAGCTTACCAGGAGGAGGGGAGCTGTTTTTT
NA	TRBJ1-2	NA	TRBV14	CASRGATYGYTF	TGTGCCAGCAGAGGTGCTACTTATGGCTACACCTTC
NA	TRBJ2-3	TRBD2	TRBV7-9	CASSDRTSGDTQYF	TGTGCCAGCAGCGACCGGACTAGCGGGGATACGCAGTATTTT
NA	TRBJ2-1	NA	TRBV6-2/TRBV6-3	CASRPTRNEQFF	TGTGCCAGCAGACCGACCCGCAATGAGCAGTTCTTC